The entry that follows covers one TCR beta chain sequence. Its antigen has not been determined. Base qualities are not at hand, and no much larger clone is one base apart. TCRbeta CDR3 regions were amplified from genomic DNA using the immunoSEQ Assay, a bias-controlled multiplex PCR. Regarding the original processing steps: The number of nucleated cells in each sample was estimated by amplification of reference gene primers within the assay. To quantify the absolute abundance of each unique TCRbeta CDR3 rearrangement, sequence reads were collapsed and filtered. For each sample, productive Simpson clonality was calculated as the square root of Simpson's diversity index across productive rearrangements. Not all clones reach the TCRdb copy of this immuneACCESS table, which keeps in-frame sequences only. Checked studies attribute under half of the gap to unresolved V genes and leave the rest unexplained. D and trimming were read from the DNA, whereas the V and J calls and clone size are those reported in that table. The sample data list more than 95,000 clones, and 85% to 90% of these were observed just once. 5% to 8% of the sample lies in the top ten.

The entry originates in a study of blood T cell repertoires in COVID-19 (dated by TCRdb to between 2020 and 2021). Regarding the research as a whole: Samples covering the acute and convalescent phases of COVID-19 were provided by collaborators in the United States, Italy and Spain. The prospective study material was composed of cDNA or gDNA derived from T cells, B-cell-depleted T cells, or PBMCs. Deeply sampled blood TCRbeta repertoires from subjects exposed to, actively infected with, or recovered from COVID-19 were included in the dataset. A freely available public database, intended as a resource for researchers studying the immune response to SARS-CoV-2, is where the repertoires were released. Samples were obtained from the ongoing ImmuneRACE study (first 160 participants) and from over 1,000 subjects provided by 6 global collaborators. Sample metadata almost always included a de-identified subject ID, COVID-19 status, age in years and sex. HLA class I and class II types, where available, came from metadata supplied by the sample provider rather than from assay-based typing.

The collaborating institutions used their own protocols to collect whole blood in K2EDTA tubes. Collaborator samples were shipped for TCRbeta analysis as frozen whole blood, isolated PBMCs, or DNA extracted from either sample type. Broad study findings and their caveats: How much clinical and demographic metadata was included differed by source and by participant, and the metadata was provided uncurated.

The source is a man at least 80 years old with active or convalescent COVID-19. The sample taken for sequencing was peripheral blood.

The CDR3 protein: CASKGLNYEQYF. The nucleotides read TGTGCCAGTAAGGGACTAAACTACGAGCAGTACTTC. This receptor chain uses TRBV19 and TRBJ2-7; 7 of the junction bases match TRBD2. CDR1 is given as LNHDA and CDR2 as SQIVND, both from the germline V gene (reference sequence). Clipping removes 7 bases from V and 3 bases from J, with 3 as the unmatched junction base count. Measured from the cysteine to the phenylalanine, the CDR3 is 12 residues long. Of the read, only the CDR3 DNA is kept; its 36 bases are in frame from base 1. When the CDR3 is completed using the reference TRBV19 and TRBJ2-7 genes on either side, the full variable domain is DGGITQSPKYLFRKEGQNVTLSCEQNLNHDAMYWYRQDPGQGLRLIYYSQIVNDFQKGDIAEGYSVSREKKESFPLTVTSAQKNPTAFYLCASKGLNYEQYFGPGTRLTVT.